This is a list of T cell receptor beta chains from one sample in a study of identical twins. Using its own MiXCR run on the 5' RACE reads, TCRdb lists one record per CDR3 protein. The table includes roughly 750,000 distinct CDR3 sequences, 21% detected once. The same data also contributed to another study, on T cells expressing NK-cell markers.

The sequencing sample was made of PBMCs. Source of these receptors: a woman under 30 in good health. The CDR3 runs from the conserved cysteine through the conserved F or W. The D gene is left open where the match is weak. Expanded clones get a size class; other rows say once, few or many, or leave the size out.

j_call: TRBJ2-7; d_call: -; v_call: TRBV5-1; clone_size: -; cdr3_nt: TGCGCCAGCAGCGGGGACGCGACAGTGTCCTACGAGCAGTACTTC; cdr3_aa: CASSGDATVSYEQYF
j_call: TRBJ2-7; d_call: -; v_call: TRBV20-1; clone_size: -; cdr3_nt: TGCAGTGCTAGGCGCGAGCGGGAGCAGTACTTC; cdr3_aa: CSARREREQYF
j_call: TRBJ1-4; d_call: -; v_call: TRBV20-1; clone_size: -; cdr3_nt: TGCAGTGCTAGAGATCCCCGAGGGGATAGTGAAAAACTGTTTTTT; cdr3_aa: CSARDPRGDSEKLFF
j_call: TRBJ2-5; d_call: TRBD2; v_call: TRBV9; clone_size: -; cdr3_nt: TGTGCCAGCAGTCAAGCGGCGGGGGGGCTGGAGACCCAGTACTTC; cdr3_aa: CASSQAAGGLETQYF
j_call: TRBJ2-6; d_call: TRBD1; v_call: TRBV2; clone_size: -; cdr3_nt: TGTGCCAGCAGCCCAGGACAGGGTTTCTCTGGGGCCAACGTCCTGACTTTC; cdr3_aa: CASSPGQGFSGANVLTF
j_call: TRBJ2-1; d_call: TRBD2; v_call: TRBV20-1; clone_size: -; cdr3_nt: TGCAGTGCGCGGACTAGCTCATTCAATGAGCAGTTCTTC; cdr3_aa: CSARTSSFNEQFF
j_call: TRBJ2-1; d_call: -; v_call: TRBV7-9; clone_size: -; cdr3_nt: TGTGCCAGCAGCCCTGGACTTCCCTCCTACAATGAGCAGTTCTTC; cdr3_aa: CASSPGLPSYNEQFF
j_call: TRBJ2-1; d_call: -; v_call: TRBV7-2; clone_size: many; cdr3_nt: TGTGCCAGCAGCTTAGGGACGGAAAATGAGCAGTTCTTC; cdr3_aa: CASSLGTENEQFF
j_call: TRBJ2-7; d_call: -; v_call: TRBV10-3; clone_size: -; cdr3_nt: TGTGCCATCAGTGAGAGGTACGAGCAGTACTTC; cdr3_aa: CAISERYEQYF
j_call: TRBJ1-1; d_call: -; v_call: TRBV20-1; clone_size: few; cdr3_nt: TGCAGTGCTAAGCCCAGGCAGCTATTCTTT; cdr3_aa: CSAKPRQLFF
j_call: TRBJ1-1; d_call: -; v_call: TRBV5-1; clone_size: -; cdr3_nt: TGCGCCAGCAGCTTAAGGCCCCCGAACACTGAAGCTTTCTTT; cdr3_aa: CASSLRPPNTEAFF
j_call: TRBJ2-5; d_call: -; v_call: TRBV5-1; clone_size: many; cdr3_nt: TGCGCCAGCAGTGGATTCACAGCTTCACTCCAAGAGACCCAGTACTTC; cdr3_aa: CASSGFTASLQETQYF
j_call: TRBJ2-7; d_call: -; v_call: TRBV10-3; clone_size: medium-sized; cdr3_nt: TGTGCCATCAGTCCCCGGGACATCTCCTACGAGCAGTACTTC; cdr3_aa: CAISPRDISYEQYF
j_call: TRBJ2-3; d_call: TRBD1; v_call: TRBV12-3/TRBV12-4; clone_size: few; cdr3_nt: TGTGCCAGCAGTCACCCGGGACAGGGGGTAAATACGCAGTATTTT; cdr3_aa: CASSHPGQGVNTQYF
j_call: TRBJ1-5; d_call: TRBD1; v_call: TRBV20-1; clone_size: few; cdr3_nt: TGCAGTGCAGGGGACAGGCCCCAGCATTTT; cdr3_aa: CSAGDRPQHF
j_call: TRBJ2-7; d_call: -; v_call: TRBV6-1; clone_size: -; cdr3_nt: TGTGCCAGCAGTCCTCTAGGCCCCATTTACGAGCAGTACTTC; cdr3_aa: CASSPLGPIYEQYF
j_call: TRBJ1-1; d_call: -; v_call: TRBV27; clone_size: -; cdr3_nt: TGTGCCAGCAGCCAAAACAAGGGCTCTGAAGCTTTCTTT; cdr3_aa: CASSQNKGSEAFF
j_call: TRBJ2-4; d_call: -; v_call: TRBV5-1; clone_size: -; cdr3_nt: TGCGCCAGCAGCTTGGGGGGTAATGGTATTCAGTACTTC; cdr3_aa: CASSLGGNGIQYF
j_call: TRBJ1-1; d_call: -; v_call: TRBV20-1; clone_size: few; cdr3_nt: TGCAGTGCCCCATGGGCCATGAACACTGAAGCTTTCTTT; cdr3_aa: CSAPWAMNTEAFF
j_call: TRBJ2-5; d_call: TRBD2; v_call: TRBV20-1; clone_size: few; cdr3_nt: TGCAGTGCTGCCCTAGCGGGAGGGCCCAAGACCCAGTACTTC; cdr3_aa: CSAALAGGPKTQYF
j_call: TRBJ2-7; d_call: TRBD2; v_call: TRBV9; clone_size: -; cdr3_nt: TGTGCCAGCAGCACTAGCGGTACCTCCTACGAGCAGTACTTC; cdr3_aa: CASSTSGTSYEQYF
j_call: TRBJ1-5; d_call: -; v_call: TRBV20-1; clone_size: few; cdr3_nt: TGCAGTGCTAGAGCTGGTATGCATAGCAATCAGCCCCAGCATTTT; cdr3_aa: CSARAGMHSNQPQHF
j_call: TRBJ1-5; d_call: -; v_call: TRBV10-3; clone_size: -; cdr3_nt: TGTGCCATCAGTGAAATCGGAGCTGTTCAGCCCCAGCATTTT; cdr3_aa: CAISEIGAVQPQHF
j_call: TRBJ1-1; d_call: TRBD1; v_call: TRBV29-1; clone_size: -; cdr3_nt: TGCAGCGACCCAGGGGACAGAAAGAACACTGAAGCTTTCTTT; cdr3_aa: CSDPGDRKNTEAFF
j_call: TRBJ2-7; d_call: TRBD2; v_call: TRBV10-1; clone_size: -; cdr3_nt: TGCGCCAGCAGTGAGGGACTAGCGGCCCCCTACGAGCAGTACTTC; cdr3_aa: CASSEGLAAPYEQYF
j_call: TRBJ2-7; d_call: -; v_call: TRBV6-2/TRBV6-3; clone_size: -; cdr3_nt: TGTGCCAGCAGTTACCGCGACGGAGGACCGGGGTACTTC; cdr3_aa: CASSYRDGGPGYF
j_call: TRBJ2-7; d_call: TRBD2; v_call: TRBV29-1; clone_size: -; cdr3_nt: TGCAGCGTTGAATCCGGACTAGCGGGGGCCTACGAGCAGTACTTC; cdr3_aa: CSVESGLAGAYEQYF
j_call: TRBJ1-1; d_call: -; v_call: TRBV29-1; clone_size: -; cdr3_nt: TGCAGCGTTGTGGGACCGGGCCCAGAAGCTTTCTTT; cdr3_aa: CSVVGPGPEAFF
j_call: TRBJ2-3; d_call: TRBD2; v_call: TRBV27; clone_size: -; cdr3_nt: TGTGCCAGCAGCAACTCCTTGCGGGGGGGCCGGACAGATACGCAGTATTTT; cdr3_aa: CASSNSLRGGRTDTQYF
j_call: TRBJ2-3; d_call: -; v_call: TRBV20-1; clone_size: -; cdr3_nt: TGCAGTGCTAGCCAACCGGCACTGGCGAGCACAGATACGCAGTATTTT; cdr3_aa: CSASQPALASTDTQYF
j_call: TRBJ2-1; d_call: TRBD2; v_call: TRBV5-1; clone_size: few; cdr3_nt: TGCGCCAGCAGCCCGCTAGGGGCTAGCGGGAGAAGTGAGCAGTTCTTC; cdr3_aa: CASSPLGASGRSEQFF
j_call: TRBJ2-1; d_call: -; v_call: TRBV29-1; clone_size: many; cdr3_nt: TGCAGCGTTGTACATAACAATGAGCAGTTCTTC; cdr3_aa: CSVVHNNEQFF
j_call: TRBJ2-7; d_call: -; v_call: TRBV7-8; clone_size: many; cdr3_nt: TGTGCCAGCAGCTGGGCATCGGACTACGAGCAGTACTTC; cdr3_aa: CASSWASDYEQYF
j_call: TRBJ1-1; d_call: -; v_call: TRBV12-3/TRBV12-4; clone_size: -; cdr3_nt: TGTGCCAGCACTTGGGGGACTACTGAAGCTTTCTTT; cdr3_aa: CASTWGTTEAFF
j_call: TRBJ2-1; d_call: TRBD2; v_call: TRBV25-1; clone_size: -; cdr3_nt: TGTGCCAGCAGTTTGCTACTAGCGGGGGGTCGACCTACGAATGAGCAGTTCTTC; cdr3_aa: CASSLLLAGGRPTNEQFF
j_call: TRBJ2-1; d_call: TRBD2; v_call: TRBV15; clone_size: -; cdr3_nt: TGTGCCACCAGCGGGGCTAGCGGGTCCGGGAATGAGCAGTTCTTC; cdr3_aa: CATSGASGSGNEQFF
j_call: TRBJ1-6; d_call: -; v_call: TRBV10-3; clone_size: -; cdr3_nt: TGTGCCATCAGACACACCGGTGATAATTCACCCCTCCACTTT; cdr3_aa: CAIRHTGDNSPLHF
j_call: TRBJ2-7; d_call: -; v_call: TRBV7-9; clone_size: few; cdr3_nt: TGTGCCAGCAGCCCCCCCGCGACAGCTACCTACGAGCAGTACTTC; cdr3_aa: CASSPPATATYEQYF
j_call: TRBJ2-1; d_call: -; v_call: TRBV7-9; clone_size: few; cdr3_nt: TGTGCCAGCAGCTACGGCCCGGATTGGAAGCAGTTCTTC; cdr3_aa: CASSYGPDWKQFF
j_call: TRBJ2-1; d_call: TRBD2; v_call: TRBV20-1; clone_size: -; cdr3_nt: TGCAGTGCTTATACCCCGGGGGGGAGCTCCTACAATGAGCAGTTCTTC; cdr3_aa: CSAYTPGGSSYNEQFF
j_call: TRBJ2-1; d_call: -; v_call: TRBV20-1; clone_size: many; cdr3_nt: TGCAGTGCTCAGGGCTCCTACAATGAGCAGTTCTTC; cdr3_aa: CSAQGSYNEQFF
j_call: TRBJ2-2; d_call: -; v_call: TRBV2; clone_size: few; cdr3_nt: TGTGCCATCAGACTCCCTGATACCGGGACTCGGTTCACCGGGGAGCTGTTTTTT; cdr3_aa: CAIRLPDTGTRFTGELFF